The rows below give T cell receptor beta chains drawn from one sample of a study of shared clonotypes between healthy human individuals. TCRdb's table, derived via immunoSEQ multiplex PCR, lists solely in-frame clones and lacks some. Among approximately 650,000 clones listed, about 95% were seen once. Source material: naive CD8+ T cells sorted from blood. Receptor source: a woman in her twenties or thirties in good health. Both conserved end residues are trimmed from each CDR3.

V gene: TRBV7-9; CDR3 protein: ASSLGAYEGDEQF
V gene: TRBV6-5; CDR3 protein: ASTKNGVHEQY
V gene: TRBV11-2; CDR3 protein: ASSLESHTEAF
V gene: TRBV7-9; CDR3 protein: ASSLLRVTNTEAF
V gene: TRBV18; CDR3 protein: ASSLSLDSSIMNTEAF
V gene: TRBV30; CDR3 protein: AWSFTNTEAF
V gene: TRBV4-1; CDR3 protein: ASSQNWGNEQF
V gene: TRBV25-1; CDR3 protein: ASSDVTWDRVSNEQF
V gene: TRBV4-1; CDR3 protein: ASSREETGYNEQF
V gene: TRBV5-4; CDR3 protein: ASSSEYEQY
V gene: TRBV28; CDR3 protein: ASSPGAPYEQY
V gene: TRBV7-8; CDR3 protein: ASSSLARHEQF
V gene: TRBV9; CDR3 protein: ASSFGTDPSYEQY
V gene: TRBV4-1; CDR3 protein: ASSQEAGLARFEQY
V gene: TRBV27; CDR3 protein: ASSWGTGGTYEQY
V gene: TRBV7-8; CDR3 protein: ASSLVAAQGSEQY
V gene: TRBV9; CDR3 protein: ASSPGGDEQF
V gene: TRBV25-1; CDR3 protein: ASAGGSFYGYT
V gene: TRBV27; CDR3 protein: ASSFQGTYEQY
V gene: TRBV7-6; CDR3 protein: ASSPRLGLPGELF
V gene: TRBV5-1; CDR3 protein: ASSLEYTYEQY
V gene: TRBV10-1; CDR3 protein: ASSSGNTGELF
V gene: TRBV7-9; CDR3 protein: ASSLFRLADHNEQF
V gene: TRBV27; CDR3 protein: ASSLFSGQYEQY
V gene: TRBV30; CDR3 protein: AWSSSGIAIEQF
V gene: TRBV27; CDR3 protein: ASSLRVADKNIQY